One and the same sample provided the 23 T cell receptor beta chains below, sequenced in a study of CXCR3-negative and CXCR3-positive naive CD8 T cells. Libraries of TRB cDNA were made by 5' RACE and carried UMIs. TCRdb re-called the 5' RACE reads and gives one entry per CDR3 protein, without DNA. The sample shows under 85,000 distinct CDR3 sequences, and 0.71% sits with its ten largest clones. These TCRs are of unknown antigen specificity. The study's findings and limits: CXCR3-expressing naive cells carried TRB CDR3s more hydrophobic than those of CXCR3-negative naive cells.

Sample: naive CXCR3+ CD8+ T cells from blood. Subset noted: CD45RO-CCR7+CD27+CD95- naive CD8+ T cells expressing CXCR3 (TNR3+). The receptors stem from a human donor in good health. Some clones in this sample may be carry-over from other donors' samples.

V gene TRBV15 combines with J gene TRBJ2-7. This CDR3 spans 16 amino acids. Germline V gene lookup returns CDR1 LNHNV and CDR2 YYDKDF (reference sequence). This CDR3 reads CATSRDPDPRWGEQYF. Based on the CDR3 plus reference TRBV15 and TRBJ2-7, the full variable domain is DAMVIQNPRYQVTQFGKPVTLSCSQTLNHNVMYWYQQKSSQAPKLLFHYYDKDFNNEADTPDNFQSRRPNTSFCFLDIRSPGLGDTAMYLCATSRDPDPRWGEQYFGPGTRLTVT.

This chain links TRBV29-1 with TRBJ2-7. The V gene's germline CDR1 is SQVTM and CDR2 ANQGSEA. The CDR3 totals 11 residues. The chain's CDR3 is CSVKYSYEQYF.

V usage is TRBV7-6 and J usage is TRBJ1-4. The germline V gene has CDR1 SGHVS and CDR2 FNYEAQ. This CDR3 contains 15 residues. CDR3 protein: CASSLEGGSHEKLFF.

Here the CDR3 reads CASSLRTSGTDTQYF. The V and J genes are TRBV28 and TRBJ2-3; TCRdb outputs TRBD2, but without DNA this stays unchecked. The CDR3 contains 15 residues. The germline V gene has CDR1 MDHEN and CDR2 SYDVKM.

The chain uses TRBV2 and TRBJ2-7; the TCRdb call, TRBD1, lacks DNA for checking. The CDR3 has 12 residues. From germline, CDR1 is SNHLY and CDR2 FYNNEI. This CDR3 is CAIGTVSYEQYF.

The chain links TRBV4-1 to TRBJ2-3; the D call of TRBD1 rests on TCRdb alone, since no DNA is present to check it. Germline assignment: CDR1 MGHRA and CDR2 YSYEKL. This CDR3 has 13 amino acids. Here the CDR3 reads CASSLVPVDTQYF.

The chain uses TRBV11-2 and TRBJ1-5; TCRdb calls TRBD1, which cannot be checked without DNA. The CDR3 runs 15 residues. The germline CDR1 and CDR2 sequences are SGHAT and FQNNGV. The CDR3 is CASSRGGGSTQPQHF.

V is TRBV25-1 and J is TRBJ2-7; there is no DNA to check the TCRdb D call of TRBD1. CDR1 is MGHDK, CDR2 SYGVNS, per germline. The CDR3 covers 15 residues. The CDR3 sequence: CASSDPGTVTYEQYF.

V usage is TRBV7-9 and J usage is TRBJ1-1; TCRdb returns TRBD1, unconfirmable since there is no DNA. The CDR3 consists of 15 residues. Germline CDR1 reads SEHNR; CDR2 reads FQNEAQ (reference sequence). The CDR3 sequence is CASSPTGWVNTEAFF.

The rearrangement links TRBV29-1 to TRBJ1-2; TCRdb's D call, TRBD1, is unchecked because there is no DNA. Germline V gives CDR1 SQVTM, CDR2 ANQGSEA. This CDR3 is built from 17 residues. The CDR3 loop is CSVEDHPFPGIGYGYTF.

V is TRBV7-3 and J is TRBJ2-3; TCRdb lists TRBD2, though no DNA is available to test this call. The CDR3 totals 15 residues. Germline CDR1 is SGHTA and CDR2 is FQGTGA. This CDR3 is CASSYSGGASDTQYF.

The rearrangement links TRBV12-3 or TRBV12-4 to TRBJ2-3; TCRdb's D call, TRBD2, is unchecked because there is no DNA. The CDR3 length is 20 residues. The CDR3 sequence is CASSPGTSGIYLLGTDTQYF.

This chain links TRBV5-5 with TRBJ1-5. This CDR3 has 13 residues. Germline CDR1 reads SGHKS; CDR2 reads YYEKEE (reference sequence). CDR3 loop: CASSSGTNQPQHF.

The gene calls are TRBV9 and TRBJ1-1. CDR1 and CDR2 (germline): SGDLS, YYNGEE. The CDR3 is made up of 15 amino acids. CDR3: CASSVGSRVYTEAFF. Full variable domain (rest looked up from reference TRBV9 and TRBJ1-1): DSGVTQTPKHLITATGQRVTLRCSPRSGDLSVYWYQQSLDQGLQFLIQYYNGEERAKGNILERFSAQQFPDLHSELNLSSLELGDSALYFCASSVGSRVYTEAFFGQGTRLTVV.

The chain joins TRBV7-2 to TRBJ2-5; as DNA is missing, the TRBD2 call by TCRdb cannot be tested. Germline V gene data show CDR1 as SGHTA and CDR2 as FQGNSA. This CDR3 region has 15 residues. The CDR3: CASSLDGLAGETQYF. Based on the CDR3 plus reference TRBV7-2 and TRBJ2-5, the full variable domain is GAGVSQSPSNKVTEKGKDVELRCDPISGHTALYWYRQSLGQGLEFLIYFQGNSAPDKSGLPSDRFSAERTGGSVSTLTIQRTQQEDSAVYLCASSLDGLAGETQYFGPGTRLLVL.

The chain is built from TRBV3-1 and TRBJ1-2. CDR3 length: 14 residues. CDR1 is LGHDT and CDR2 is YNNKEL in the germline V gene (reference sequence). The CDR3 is CASSQDLADYGYTF.

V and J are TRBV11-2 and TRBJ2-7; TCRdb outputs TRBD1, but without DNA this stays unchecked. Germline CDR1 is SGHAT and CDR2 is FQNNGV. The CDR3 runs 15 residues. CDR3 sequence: CASTEGQLLSYEQYF.

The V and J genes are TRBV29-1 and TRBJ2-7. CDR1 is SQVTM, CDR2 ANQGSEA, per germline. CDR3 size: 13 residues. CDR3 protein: CSVAGVHHYEQYF.

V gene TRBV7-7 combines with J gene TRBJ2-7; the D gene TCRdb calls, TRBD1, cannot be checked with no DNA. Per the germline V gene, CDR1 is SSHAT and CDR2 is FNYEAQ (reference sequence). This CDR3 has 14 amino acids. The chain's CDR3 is CASSLDPGSYEQYF.

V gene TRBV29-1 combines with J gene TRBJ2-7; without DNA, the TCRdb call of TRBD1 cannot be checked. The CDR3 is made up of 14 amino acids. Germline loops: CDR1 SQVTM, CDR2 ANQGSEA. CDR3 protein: CSVVGGATSYEQYF.

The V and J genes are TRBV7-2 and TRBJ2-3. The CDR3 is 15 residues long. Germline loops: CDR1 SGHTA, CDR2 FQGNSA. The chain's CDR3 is CASSLARSSTDTQYF.

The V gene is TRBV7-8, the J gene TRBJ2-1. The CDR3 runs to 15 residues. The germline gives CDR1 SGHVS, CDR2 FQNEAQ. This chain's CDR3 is CASSNPPNSYNEQFF.

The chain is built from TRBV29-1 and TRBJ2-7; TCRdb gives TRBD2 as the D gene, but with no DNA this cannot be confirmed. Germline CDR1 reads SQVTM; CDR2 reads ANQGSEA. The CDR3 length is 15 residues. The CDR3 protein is CSVEEGGMASYEQYF.